The 31 T cell receptor beta chains presented below share a single source sample, sequenced in a study of shared clonotypes between healthy human individuals. Generated by immunoSEQ multiplex PCR, the TCRdb table keeps only in-frame clones and is missing some. The sample includes about 1 million clones, more than 65% of them seen just once. Sequenced sample: memory CD4+ T cells sorted from blood. Sample subset: CD45RA-negative fraction. Every receptor here comes from a man aged 18 to 29 in good health.

This clone has a count of ten or more. As DNA, the CDR3 is TGTGCTAGTGGTCCAGAGGGGGGCAATCAGCCCCAGCATTTT. This codes for CASGPEGGNQPQHF. The V gene is TRBV12-5, the J gene TRBJ1-5; the D gene is possibly TRBD1 (6 bases). V lost 5 bases to trimming and J lost 2 bases, with 10 bases between them. Germline CDR1 is LGHNT and CDR2 is FRNRAP. CDR3 size: 14 residues.

In its sample, this clone was seen a few times. This chain's CDR3 is CASSTGQLNSPLHF. The CDR3 region has the DNA TGTGCCAGTAGTACGGGACAGCTTAATTCACCCCTCCACTTT. V and J are TRBV19 and TRBJ1-6; TRBD1 aligns across 7 bases. The CDR3 is 14 residues long. Trimming at V came to 4 bases and at J to 6 bases, leaving 3 bases not matched to a gene. Germline CDR1 and CDR2: LNHDA and SQIVND (reference sequence).

V gene TRBV5-6 combines with J gene TRBJ2-7; a possible D gene is TRBD2 (6 bases). CDR1 SGHDT and CDR2 YYEEEE come from the germline V gene. The CDR3 totals 14 residues. V lost 4 bases, J lost 2 bases, and 13 bases lay in between. The DNA for the CDR3 is TGTGCCAGCAGCCGGAGGGGAAGGACCTACGAGCAGTACTTC. Its protein is CASSRRGRTYEQYF.

V and J are TRBV2 and TRBJ2-3; TRBD2 matches at 10 bases. Germline-derived CDR1 and CDR2 are SNHLY and FYNNEI. V dropped 2 bases and J dropped 3; count of bases not matched to a gene: 5. The CDR3 loop spans 16 amino acids. The CDR3 bases are TGTGCCAGCAGTGAACTAGCGGGGGTCGGGACAGATACGCAGTATTTT. Its translation is CASSELAGVGTDTQYF.

A note on this clone: A much larger clone lies a single base off, so this may be a read error. This chain joins TRBV9 and TRBJ2-3; 8 bases agree with TRBD2. J gave up 1 base and V 4 bases, and 2 bases lay outside the gene matches. Germline CDR1 is SGDLS and CDR2 is YYNGEE. This CDR3 is 14 amino acids long. The CDR3 DNA reads as TGTGCCAGCAGCTTTAGCGGGGGCACAGATACGCAGTATTTT. Amino acids: CASSFSGGTDTQYF.

Only a few counts were recorded for this clone. The V and J genes are TRBV30 and TRBJ2-6; D is possibly TRBD1 (6 bases). This CDR3 has 14 amino acids. Germline CDR1 is GTSNPN and CDR2 is SVGIG (reference sequence). Trimming took 5 bases from V and 4 from J, leaving 12 bases between them. The CDR3, as DNA: TGTGCCTGGGAACAGGGAACCGGGGCCAACGTCCTGACTTTC. Amino acids: CAWEQGTGANVLTF.

V gene TRBV19 combines with J gene TRBJ1-4; D is perhaps TRBD1 (5 bases). V was cut by 5 bases and J by 10 bases, with 17 bases left in between. Looked up from germline, CDR1 is LNHDA and CDR2 is SQIVND (reference sequence). This CDR3 has 14 amino acids. The DNA of the CDR3 is TGTGCCAGTAGTGCGCCCGACCAAAGGGGAAAACTGTTTTTT. It translates to CASSAPDQRGKLFF.

Notes on this clone: This specimen includes other DNA sequences encoding the same CDR3. This chain links TRBV5-1 with TRBJ2-1; D gene uncertain. The CDR3 is made up of 13 amino acids. Trimming took 1 base from V and 2 from J, leaving 4 bases between them. Germline assignment: CDR1 SGHRS and CDR2 YFSETQ. CDR3 region: CASSLRTYNEQFF. The CDR3 coding sequence is TGCGCCAGCAGCTTGCGGACCTACAATGAGCAGTTCTTC.

This clone was seen repeatedly, ten times or more. The J gene is TRBJ2-7, the V gene TRBV10-3; no reliable D call. The CDR3 has 13 amino acids. CDR1 and CDR2 from the germline V gene are ENHRY and SYGVKD. V lost 4 bases, J lost 4 bases, and 11 bases lay in between. The CDR3 nucleotides read TGTGCCATCAGTGTTAATGTGGGATACGAGCAGTACTTC. Amino acids: CAISVNVGYEQYF.

The chain has TRBV6-1 and TRBJ1-6; tentative D call: TRBD1 (6 bases). The CDR3 sequence is 15 residues long. Germline V gene lookup returns CDR1 MNHNS and CDR2 SASEGT. V was trimmed by 4 bases and J by 7 bases, leaving 14 bases between them. In DNA, the CDR3 is TGTGCCAGCAGTGGGGCAGGGGCAGTGAATTCACCCCTCCACTTT. It encodes CASSGAGAVNSPLHF.

The V and J genes are TRBV19 and TRBJ1-2; D not certain. Deletions cut 6 bases from V and 8 bases from J, with 22 bases between. The CDR3 is 15 residues long. Germline V lookup: CDR1 LNHDA, CDR2 SQIVND (reference sequence). CDR3 nucleotide sequence: TGTGCCAGTAGGCCTCAAAACGGAGGGCTGAGGGGCTACACCTTC. This translates into CASRPQNGGLRGYTF.

The rearrangement links TRBV5-5 to TRBJ2-2; 7 bases fit TRBD1. This CDR3 is 16 amino acids long. CDR1 and CDR2 from the germline V gene are SGHKS and YYEKEE (reference sequence). Trimming cost V 1 base and J 1 base; bases outside gene matches: 4. CDR3 sequence: CASSLLRTGNTGELFF. The CDR3, as DNA: TGTGCCAGCAGCTTGTTAAGGACAGGGAACACCGGGGAGCTGTTTTTT. Drawing the rest from reference TRBV5-5 and TRBJ2-2, the complete variable domain is DAGVTQSPTHLIKTRGQQVTLRCSPISGHKSVSWYQQVLGQGPQFIFQYYEKEERGRGNFPDRFSARQFPNYSSELNVNALLLGDSALYLCASSLLRTGNTGELFFGEGSRLTVL.

This chain links TRBV7-9 with TRBJ1-2; D is undetermined. CDR1 is SEHNR and CDR2 is FQNEAQ in the germline V gene (reference sequence). V lost 5 bases and J 7 bases, leaving 14 bases between the germline ends. The CDR3 covers 13 residues. This chain's CDR3 is CASSPVGYSGYTF. The CDR3 DNA reads as TGTGCCAGCAGCCCTGTGGGGTATTCTGGCTACACCTTC.

This clone was recorded a few times. For the CDR3, the DNA is TGTGCCATCAGTGAGAAGGGGGGAGATGAAAAACTGTTTTTT. Its protein product is CAISEKGGDEKLFF. The V gene is TRBV10-3, the J gene TRBJ1-4, with D possibly being TRBD1 (6 bases). Trimming pared 2 bases from V and 6 bases from J, leaving 10 bases between. CDR3 length: 14 residues. Germline lookup yields CDR1 ENHRY and CDR2 SYGVKD.

The chain carries TRBV6-6 and TRBJ2-5; 12 nucleotides align to TRBD2. The germline CDR1 and CDR2 sequences are MNHNY and SVGAGI (reference sequence). The CDR3 extends over 15 amino acids. Trimming at V came to 4 bases and at J to 1 base, leaving 1 base not matched to a gene. CDR3: CASSSSGRAQETQYF. The CDR3 region has the DNA TGTGCCAGCAGTTCTAGCGGGAGGGCCCAAGAGACCCAGTACTTC.

The chain joins TRBV11-2 to TRBJ1-6; D not resolved. Germline V gene lookup returns CDR1 SGHAT and CDR2 FQNNGV. V shed 2 bases and J shed 0 bases, with 5 bases lying between them. The CDR3 length is 15 residues. This CDR3 is CASSLISSYNSPLHF. CDR3 coding DNA: TGTGCCAGCAGCTTAATTAGCTCCTATAATTCACCCCTCCACTTT.

In the case of this clone: Just one base apart from a much larger clone, this may be a read error. This rearrangement joins TRBV28 to TRBJ1-1; no definite D call. Germline V gene lookup returns CDR1 MDHEN and CDR2 SYDVKM. The CDR3 runs 13 residues. For the CDR3, the DNA is TGTGCCAGCAGTTTGGACGGCGTCACTGAAGCTCTCTTT. Translating it yields CASSLDGVTEALF.

The rearrangement uses TRBV30 and TRBJ2-5; D uncertain. The CDR3 is made up of 11 amino acids. The ends were cut back, 5 bases at V and 2 bases at J, with 6 bases in the middle. Germline V gives CDR1 GTSNPN, CDR2 SVGIG (reference sequence). The CDR3 DNA sequence: TGTGCCTGGCTCAGGCAAGAGACCCAGTACTTC. Its protein is CAWLRQETQYF. The full variable domain, with the rest looked up from reference TRBV30 and TRBJ2-5, is SQTIHQWPATLVQPVGSPLSLECTVEGTSNPNLYWYRQAAGRGLQLLFYSVGIGQISSEVPQNLSASRPQDRQFILSSKKLLLSDSGFYLCAWLRQETQYFGPGTRLLVL.

This sequence joins TRBV7-2 and TRBJ1-1, with 7 bases matching TRBD1. Germline trimming cut 5 bases from V and 1 base from J; bases unmatched to any gene: 13. The CDR3 is 17 amino acids. Per the germline V gene, CDR1 is SGHTA and CDR2 is FQGNSA. The DNA for the CDR3 is TGTGCCAGCAGCGCACCATCGGGACAGTTTACGAACACTGAAGCTTTCTTT. Translation: CASSAPSGQFTNTEAFF.

The V gene is TRBV10-3, the J gene TRBJ2-3; TRBD2 matches at 10 bases. V lost 3 bases, J lost 1 base, and 7 bases stayed unmatched. The CDR3 extends over 17 amino acids. Germline assignment: CDR1 ENHRY and CDR2 SYGVKD. The DNA for the CDR3 is TGTGCCATCAGTGACCCTAGCGGGAGTGGGGGCACAGATACGCAGTATTTT. Translated: CAISDPSGSGGTDTQYF.

The chain has TRBV10-3 and TRBJ2-2; 8 bases match TRBD1. The trim removed 7 bases at V and 1 base at J, leaving 2 bases unmatched. The CDR3 contains 14 residues. Germline CDR1 and CDR2: ENHRY and SYGVKD. The CDR3 sequence is CAIKDRVNTGELFF. The CDR3 DNA follows: TGTGCCATCAAGGACAGGGTGAACACCGGGGAGCTGTTTTTT.

The J gene is TRBJ2-5, the V gene TRBV19, with D perhaps matching TRBD2 (6 bases). Trimming took 5 bases from V and 5 from J, leaving 12 bases between them. Germline values: CDR1 LNHDA, CDR2 SQIVND (reference sequence). The CDR3 contains 13 residues. Here the CDR3 DNA reads TGTGCCAGTAGTCGGCGGGGTGCGGAGACCCAGTACTTC. Protein sequence: CASSRRGAETQYF.

The J gene is TRBJ2-7, the V gene TRBV7-2; D not certain. This CDR3 comprises 15 residues. The V end lost 3 bases, the J end lost 0 bases, and 12 bases lay between the germline ends. Germline CDR1 reads SGHTA; CDR2 reads FQGNSA. The CDR3 sequence: CASSLGSVPSYEQYF. Here the CDR3 DNA reads TGTGCCAGCAGCTTGGGCAGCGTACCCTCCTACGAGCAGTACTTC.

The chain carries TRBV11-2 and TRBJ2-6, with D hard to call. The CDR3 is made up of 16 amino acids. The germline gives CDR1 SGHAT, CDR2 FQNNGV. Trimming pared 4 bases from V and 0 bases from J, leaving 10 bases between. CDR3: CASSSQISSGANVLTF. CDR3 DNA: TGTGCCAGCAGCTCCCAAATTAGCTCTGGGGCCAACGTCCTGACTTTC.

The rearrangement joins TRBV5-1 to TRBJ1-6, with D possibly being TRBD1 (5 bases). Germline V lookup: CDR1 SGHRS, CDR2 YFSETQ. The length of the CDR3 is 17 residues. Trimming removed 3 bases at V and 5 bases at J, with 18 bases between. CDR3 sequence: CASSSDTVGGNNSPLHF. CDR3 bases: TGCGCCAGCAGCTCCGACACCGTTGGGGGGAATAATTCACCCCTCCACTTT.

CDR3 amino acids: CASSSPLTGVRNEQYF. CDR3 in DNA: TGTGCCAGCAGTTCTCCCCTAACAGGGGTGCGGAACGAGCAGTACTTC. This chain joins TRBV28 and TRBJ2-7, with 7 bases lining up with TRBD1. Trimming removed 4 bases from V and 5 bases from J; junction bases left unmatched: 14. Germline V gives CDR1 MDHEN, CDR2 SYDVKM. This CDR3 region has 16 residues.

V and J are TRBV19 and TRBJ1-4; D ambiguous. CDR1 is LNHDA and CDR2 is SQIVND in the germline V gene (reference sequence). The CDR3 consists of 12 residues. The V and J ends lost 6 bases and 11 bases respectively, with 13 bases between them. The CDR3 DNA is TGTGCCAGTAGCGGATTTGGATTTAAACTGTTTTTT. Protein: CASSGFGFKLFF.

With respect to this clone: The same CDR3 arises from other DNA sequences in this sample as well. The chain has TRBV2 and TRBJ2-7, with 9 bases matching TRBD1. V trimming: 6 bases; J trimming: 4 bases; junction bases outside the gene matches: 7. Germline assignment: CDR1 SNHLY and CDR2 FYNNEI. This CDR3 has 14 residues. CDR3 residues: CASSPDRGPYEQYF. The CDR3 nucleotides read TGTGCCAGCAGCCCGGACAGGGGCCCATACGAGCAGTACTTC.

This clone has a count of ten or more. The genes are TRBV29-1 and TRBJ2-7; D is perhaps TRBD1 or TRBD2 (5 bases each). CDR1 and CDR2 from the germline V gene are SQVTM and ANQGSEA. This CDR3 comprises 14 residues. The V and J ends lost 6 bases and 1 base respectively, with 16 bases between them. CDR3 nucleotide sequence: TGCAGCGTCACCCCCGGGACGGCTTCCTACGAGCAGTACTTC. It encodes CSVTPGTASYEQYF.

The chain couples TRBV7-2 to TRBJ2-7; 8 positions agree with TRBD1. This CDR3 comprises 13 residues. Germline lookup yields CDR1 SGHTA and CDR2 FQGNSA. The V and J ends lost 6 bases and 6 bases, in that order; junction bases with no gene match: 7. Written as DNA, the CDR3 is TGTGCCAGCAGTTCAGGGGGCGCATCCGAGCAGTACTTC. Its protein is CASSSGGASEQYF.

This clone occurred once. This rearrangement joins TRBV30 to TRBJ1-5; 11 nucleotides match TRBD1. The germline V gene encodes CDR1 GTSNPN and CDR2 SVGIG (reference sequence). This CDR3 comprises 15 residues. Germline trimming cut 2 bases from V and 7 bases from J; bases unmatched to any gene: 7. The CDR3 DNA reads as TGTGCCTGGAGTCCCCGGGACAGGGGGGACCAGCCCCAGCATTTT. It is translated as CAWSPRDRGDQPQHF.